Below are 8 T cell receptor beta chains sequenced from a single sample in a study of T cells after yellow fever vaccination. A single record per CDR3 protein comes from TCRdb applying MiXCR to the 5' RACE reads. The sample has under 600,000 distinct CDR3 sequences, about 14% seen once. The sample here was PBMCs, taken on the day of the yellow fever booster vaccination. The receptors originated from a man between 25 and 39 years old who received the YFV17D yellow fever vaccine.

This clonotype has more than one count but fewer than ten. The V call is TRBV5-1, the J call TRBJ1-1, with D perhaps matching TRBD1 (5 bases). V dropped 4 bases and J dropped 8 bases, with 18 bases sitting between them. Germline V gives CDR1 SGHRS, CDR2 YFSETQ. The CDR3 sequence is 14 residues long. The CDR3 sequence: CASSPDSYKLEAFF. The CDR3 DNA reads TGCGCCAGCAGCCCAGACAGTTACAAACTCGAAGCTTTCTTT.

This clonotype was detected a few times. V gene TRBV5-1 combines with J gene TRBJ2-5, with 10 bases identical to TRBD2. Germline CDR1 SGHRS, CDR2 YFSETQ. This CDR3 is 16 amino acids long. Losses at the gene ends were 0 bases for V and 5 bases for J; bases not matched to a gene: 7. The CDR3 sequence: CASSLGASGSYETQYF. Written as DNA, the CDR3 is TGCGCCAGCAGCTTGGGGGCTAGCGGGAGTTACGAGACCCAGTACTTC.

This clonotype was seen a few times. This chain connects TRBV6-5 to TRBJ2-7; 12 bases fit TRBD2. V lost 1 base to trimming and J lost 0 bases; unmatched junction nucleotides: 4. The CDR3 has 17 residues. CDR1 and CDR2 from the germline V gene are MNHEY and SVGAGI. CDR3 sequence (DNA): TGTGCCAGCAGTTACTACGCGACTAGCGGGAGCTCCTACGAGCAGTACTTC. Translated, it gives CASSYYATSGSSYEQYF.

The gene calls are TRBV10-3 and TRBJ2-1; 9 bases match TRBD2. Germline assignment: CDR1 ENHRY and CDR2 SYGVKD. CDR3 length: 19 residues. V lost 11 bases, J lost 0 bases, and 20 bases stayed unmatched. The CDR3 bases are TGTGCCGGGGGGAGCAACTTCAAGGGACTAGCCGGCTCCTACAATGAGCAGTTCTTC. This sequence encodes CAGGSNFKGLAGSYNEQFF.

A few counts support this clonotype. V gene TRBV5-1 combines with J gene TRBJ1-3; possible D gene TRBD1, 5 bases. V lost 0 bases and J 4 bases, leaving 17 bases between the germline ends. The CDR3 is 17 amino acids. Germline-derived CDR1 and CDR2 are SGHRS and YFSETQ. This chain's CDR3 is CASSLAPSDRHGNTIYF. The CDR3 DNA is TGCGCCAGCAGCTTGGCCCCCTCTGACAGACACGGAAACACCATATATTTT.

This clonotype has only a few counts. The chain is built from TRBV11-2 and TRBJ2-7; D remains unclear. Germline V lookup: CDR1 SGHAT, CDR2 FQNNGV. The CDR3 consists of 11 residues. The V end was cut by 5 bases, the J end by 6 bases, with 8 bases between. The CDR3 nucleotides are TGTGCCAGCAGCGGCACCCCCGAGCAGTACTTC. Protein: CASSGTPEQYF.

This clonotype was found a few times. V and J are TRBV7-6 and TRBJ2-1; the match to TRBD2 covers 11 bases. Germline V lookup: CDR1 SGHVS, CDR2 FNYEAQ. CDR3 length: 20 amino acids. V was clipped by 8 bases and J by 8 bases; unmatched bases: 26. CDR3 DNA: TGTGCCAGCCGGGCAAACGTCGGAAACTTATTACTAGCGGGAGCGGATGAGCAGTTCTTC. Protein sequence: CASRANVGNLLLAGADEQFF.

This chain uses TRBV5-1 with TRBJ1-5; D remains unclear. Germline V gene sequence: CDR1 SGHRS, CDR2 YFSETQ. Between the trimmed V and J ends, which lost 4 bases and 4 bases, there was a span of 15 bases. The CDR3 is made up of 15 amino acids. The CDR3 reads CASSPRTGENQPQHF. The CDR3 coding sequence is TGCGCCAGCAGCCCCCGGACGGGTGAAAATCAGCCCCAGCATTTT.